Below are 22 T cell receptor beta chains sequenced from a single sample in a study of T cell clusters in autoimmune cytopenias. Multiplex touch-down PCR amplified TRB using TRB-A and TRB-B pools in one tube. TCRdb re-called the multiplex PCR reads and shows each CDR3 protein once, DNA omitted. Its clone listing holds 5,500 to 6,500 distinct CDR3 sequences. TRB was amplified from roughly 250 ng of peripheral blood genomic DNA per sample. A further study also used this sample, focusing on T cell repertoires in aging, cancer and after chemotherapy.

Sequenced input: peripheral blood. The receptors come from a human donor in good health.

Judged by frequency, this clonotype is medium-sized. V and J are TRBV29-1 and TRBJ2-4; TCRdb's D call of TRBD1 is untestable without DNA. Germline-derived CDR1 and CDR2 are SQVTM and ANQGSEA. This CDR3 spans 12 amino acids. The CDR3 is CSVGMGGNIQYF.

Frequency places this clonotype as medium-sized. This sequence joins TRBV12-3 or TRBV12-4 and TRBJ1-2. The CDR3 is 13 amino acids. The CDR3 sequence is CASSASILRGYTF.

The chain's CDR3 is CASSPSMPGELFF. The J gene is TRBJ2-2, the V gene TRBV7-2; TCRdb picks TRBD2, but there is no DNA to check that call. The CDR3 is 13 amino acids. The germline V gene encodes CDR1 SGHTA and CDR2 FQGNSA.

The rearrangement joins TRBV30 to TRBJ1-2. This CDR3 has 14 amino acids. CDR1 is GTSNPN and CDR2 is SVGIG in the germline V gene (reference sequence). The CDR3 loop reads CAWRPYLANYGYTF.

This rearrangement joins TRBV5-1 to TRBJ2-1; checking the TCRdb D call of TRBD1 is not possible without DNA. This CDR3 is built from 15 residues. In germline, CDR1 is SGHRS, CDR2 YFSETQ. CDR3: CASSGMGGTHNEQFF.

This clonotype shows up as medium-sized (0.01 to 0.1%) by frequency. The chain combines TRBV5-4 with TRBJ1-1. There are 15 residues in the CDR3. Germline V CDR1 and CDR2: SGHNT, YYREEE (reference sequence). The CDR3 reads CASSLEVGRNTEAFF.

V is TRBV7-3 and J is TRBJ1-6; TCRdb's assignment of TRBD1 cannot be checked, as there is no DNA. In germline, CDR1 is SGHTA, CDR2 FQGTGA. There are 15 residues in the CDR3. CDR3 sequence: CASSLRGQGGSPLHF. Filled out from reference TRBV7-3 and TRBJ1-6, the complete variable domain reads GAGVSQTPSNKVTEKGKYVELRCDPISGHTALYWYRQSLGQGPEFLIYFQGTGAADDSGLPNDRFFAVRPEGSVSTLKIQRTERGDSAVYLCASSLRGQGGSPLHFGNGTRLTVT.

This rearrangement joins TRBV7-9 to TRBJ1-2. Germline CDR1 and CDR2: SEHNR and FQNEAQ (reference sequence). This CDR3 region has 14 residues. Here the CDR3 reads CASDDLGTDGGYTF.

This chain uses TRBV20-1 with TRBJ1-5; TCRdb designates TRBD1, a call that cannot be tested without DNA. The germline gives CDR1 DFQATT, CDR2 SNEGSKA (reference sequence). The CDR3 length is 14 residues. CDR3 protein: CSARDGQGVQPQHF.

This clonotype is medium-sized (0.01 to 0.1%) by frequency. The chain's CDR3 is CASSLNEGNNEKLFF. The chain has TRBV12-3 or TRBV12-4 and TRBJ1-4; with no DNA, the TCRdb D assignment of TRBD1 cannot be verified. CDR3 size: 15 residues.

The chain's CDR3 is CASRITGESEKLFF. The chain is built from TRBV21-1 and TRBJ1-4; the TRBD1 assignment by TCRdb is unverifiable without DNA. TRBV21-1 is a pseudogene. This CDR3 has 14 residues.

This clonotype is identified as medium-sized from frequency. This rearrangement joins TRBV6-6 to TRBJ1-3; TCRdb indicates TRBD1, and absent DNA this call remains unverified. This CDR3 has 19 amino acids. Looked up from germline, CDR1 is MNHNY and CDR2 is SVGAGI (reference sequence). The CDR3 sequence is CASSERSGDRGGAGNTIYF.

CDR3 sequence: CASSPVDRQREAFF. The chain uses TRBV14 and TRBJ1-1; absent DNA, TCRdb's TRBD1 call cannot be checked. The CDR3 contains 14 residues. CDR1 is SGHDN and CDR2 is FVKESK in the germline V gene.

This clonotype is deemed medium-sized by its frequency. The chain has TRBV6-5 and TRBJ2-3; without DNA, the TCRdb call of TRBD2 cannot be checked. This CDR3 region has 12 residues. Looked up from germline, CDR1 is MNHEY and CDR2 is SVGAGI. The CDR3 region is CASSAAGVTQYF.

The gene calls are TRBV7-9 and TRBJ1-6. The germline V gene encodes CDR1 SEHNR and CDR2 FQNEAQ (reference sequence). The CDR3 totals 17 residues. The CDR3 region is CASSLAPAFSYNSPLHF.

This chain connects TRBV20-1 to TRBJ2-7; the D gene TCRdb calls, TRBD2, cannot be checked with no DNA. The CDR3 sequence is 14 residues long. The germline CDR1 and CDR2 sequences are DFQATT and SNEGSKA (reference sequence). CDR3 amino acids: CSARDMRGGYEQYF.

V gene TRBV4-2 combines with J gene TRBJ1-3. The germline CDR1 and CDR2 sequences are LGHNA and YNFKEQ. The CDR3 extends over 14 amino acids. CDR3 sequence reads: CASSPPNSGNTIYF.

This clonotype is deemed large (0.1 to 1%) by its frequency. This chain connects TRBV29-1 to TRBJ2-2; TCRdb returns TRBD1, unconfirmable since there is no DNA. Looked up from germline, CDR1 is SQVTM and CDR2 is ANQGSEA. The CDR3 length is 12 residues. CDR3 sequence: CSAGEYTGELFF.

V is TRBV11-1 and J is TRBJ2-4. The CDR3 is 13 residues long. Germline V gives CDR1 SGHAT, CDR2 FQDESV (reference sequence). This CDR3 is CASSLSSLGIQYF.

The J gene is TRBJ1-4, the V gene TRBV27. Per germline, CDR1 MNHEY and CDR2 SMNVEV (reference sequence). The CDR3 loop spans 14 amino acids. CDR3 protein: CASSQVGIGEKLFF.

This clonotype is medium-sized by frequency. The chain is built from TRBV29-1 and TRBJ2-7; with no DNA, the TCRdb D assignment of TRBD1 cannot be verified. Germline V gene lookup returns CDR1 SQVTM and CDR2 ANQGSEA. This CDR3 spans 12 amino acids. CDR3 sequence: CSVTWTGYEQYF.

This sequence joins TRBV24-1 and TRBJ1-2. The CDR3 loop spans 12 amino acids. The V gene's germline CDR1 is KGHDR and CDR2 SFDVKD. The CDR3 reads CATSDEIYGYTF.